This T cell receptor beta chain emerged from a study of blood T cell repertoires in COVID-19. Study-wide background: Samples came from the United States, Italy and Spain, spanning acute and convalescent COVID-19.

Germline V gives CDR1 LGHDT, CDR2 YNNKEL (reference sequence). V was pared by 4 bases and J by 8 bases, with 11 bases of the junction left unmatched. The CDR3 is made up of 15 amino acids. The assay was immunoSEQ multiplex PCR, and TCRdb's table has in-frame clones only and misses some. The table records 150,000 to 200,000 clones, around 81% of them present only once. This sequence was found in a human donor with acute or convalescent COVID-19. The donor label of this sample is uncertain. Sequenced material: peripheral blood. This chain links TRBV3-1 (or the pseudogene TRBV3-2) with TRBJ1-2; TRBD1 matches at 9 bases. The CDR3 reads CASSRGQGAPLGYTF. The CDR3 DNA reads as TGTGCCAGCAGCCGGGGACAGGGCGCGCCGTTGGGCTACACCTTC.